These 9 T cell receptor beta chains were sequenced from one sample in a study of neurological immune-mediated disorders. TCRdb reprocessed the 5' RACE reads via MiXCR and lists one record per CDR3 protein. The table shows about 71,000 distinct CDR3 sequences, with less than 5.5% occurring only once. Input material: PBMCs. The origin of the receptors is a man younger than 40 with multiple sclerosis.

With respect to this clonotype: A clone one base away is much larger, so this may be a read error. This sequence joins TRBV6-6 and TRBJ1-5, with D unresolved. This CDR3 is built from 13 residues. CDR1 is MNHNY, CDR2 SVGAGI, per germline (reference sequence). In DNA form, the CDR3 reads TGTGCCAGCAGTCAAGATAGCAATCAGCCCCGGCATTTT. The encoded protein is CASSQDSNQPRHF.

This clonotype was recorded many times. This chain uses TRBV5-1 with TRBJ1-6, with 9 positions matching TRBD1. The CDR3 is 15 amino acids. Trimming at V came to 3 bases and at J to 5 bases, leaving 3 bases not matched to a gene. Germline values: CDR1 SGHRS, CDR2 YFSETQ. The CDR3 nucleotides read TGCGCCAGCAGCTCGGGACAGGGACATAATTCACCCCTCCACTTT. Translation gives CASSSGQGHNSPLHF. The full variable domain, completed using reference TRBV5-1 and TRBJ1-6, is KAGVTQTPRYLIKTRGQQVTLSCSPISGHRSVSWYQQTPGQGLQFLFEYFSETQRNKGNFPGRFSGRQFSNSRSEMNVSTLELGDSALYLCASSSGQGHNSPLHFGNGTRLTVT.

This clonotype has at least ten counts. The chain employs TRBV4-1 and TRBJ2-1, with TRBD2 identical over 9 bases. This CDR3 comprises 16 residues. The germline CDR1 and CDR2 sequences are MGHRA and YSYEKL. Germline trimming cut 0 bases from V and 6 bases from J; bases unmatched to any gene: 6. The CDR3 bases are TGCGCCAGCAGCCAAGACCCTAGCGGGGCAGGCAATGAGCAGTTCTTC. Its protein is CASSQDPSGAGNEQFF.

The chain carries TRBV7-3 and TRBJ2-5; D tentatively fits TRBD1 or TRBD2 (6 bases each). The germline gives CDR1 SGHTA, CDR2 FQGTGA. Trimming took off 3 bases at V and 4 bases at J, with 9 bases between the two ends. The CDR3 totals 13 residues. The CDR3 loop is CASSFGGRETQYF. CDR3 DNA: TGTGCCAGCAGCTTCGGGGGCCGAGAGACCCAGTACTTC.

This clonotype was counted ten times or more. The J gene is TRBJ2-3, the V gene TRBV29-1; possible D gene TRBD1, 5 bases. This CDR3 is 14 amino acids long. V was trimmed by 2 bases and J by 0 bases, leaving 9 bases between them. CDR1 and CDR2 from the germline V gene are SQVTM and ANQGSEA. The CDR3 here is CSVENSGSTDTQYF. CDR3 bases: TGCAGCGTTGAAAACTCAGGGAGCACAGATACGCAGTATTTT.

This clonotype was seen ten or more times. The chain recombines TRBV6-4 with TRBJ2-1; D is unresolved. There are 13 residues in the CDR3. V was trimmed by 5 bases and J by 5 bases, leaving 10 bases between them. Germline V lookup: CDR1 MRHNA, CDR2 SNTAGT. CDR3 region: CASSIETHNEQFF. In nucleotides, the CDR3 is TGTGCCAGCAGTATCGAGACCCACAATGAGCAGTTCTTC.

The chain has TRBV5-1 and TRBJ1-1; D is perhaps TRBD1 (6 bases). The CDR3 runs 16 residues. Germline loops: CDR1 SGHRS, CDR2 YFSETQ. Trimming left V 3 bases short and J 0 bases short, with 15 bases between. CDR3 region: CASSWGGGRLNTEAFF. CDR3 coding DNA: TGCGCCAGCAGCTGGGGAGGGGGGAGGCTGAACACTGAAGCTTTCTTT.

In its sample, this clonotype was seen many times. V and J are TRBV29-1 and TRBJ1-2, with 9 positions matching TRBD1. Trimming cost V 6 bases and J 1 base; bases outside gene matches: 0. Germline V gene lookup returns CDR1 SQVTM and CDR2 ANQGSEA. This CDR3 is 12 amino acids long. CDR3 sequence: CSVGQGNYGYTF. DNA of the CDR3: TGCAGCGTGGGACAGGGTAACTATGGCTACACCTTC.

This clonotype occurred a few times. This chain connects TRBV5-1 to TRBJ1-2; 7 positions match TRBD1. Germline lookup yields CDR1 SGHRS and CDR2 YFSETQ. The length of the CDR3 is 14 residues. V lost 0 bases to trimming and J lost 8 bases; unmatched junction nucleotides: 7. CDR3 DNA sequence: TGCGCCAGCAGCTTGGCGGACGACAGGGCCGGCTACACCTTC. This encodes CASSLADDRAGYTF.